The clone carrying this T cell receptor beta chain was seen ten or more times. The data derive from a study of low-dose radiotherapy and immunotherapy resistance in tumors. This sample's time point: before trial treatment. TRAV- and TRBV-specific primers, spanning alpha and beta chains, primed first-strand cDNA. A roughly 20-cycle PCR with a constant-region primer and V-primer adapter amplified TCRs. In vitro transcription served to amplify the mRNA that had been isolated. In TCRdb, the reads were re-called with MiXCR into one record per CDR3 protein. The sample consists of tens of thousands of distinct CDR3 sequences, approximately 26% of them appearing once. Sequenced material: PBMCs, taken before treatment. The clonotype originates from a male donor with rectosigmoid adenocarcinoma.

The CDR3 spells CASSRGTDLTYEQYF. The CDR3 DNA follows: TGTGCCAGCTCTAGAGGGACAGACTTAACCTACGAGCAGTACTTC. The J gene is TRBJ2-7, the V gene TRBV27; the match to TRBD1 covers 7 bases. The germline CDR1 and CDR2 sequences are MNHEY and SMNVEV (reference sequence). The CDR3 is made up of 15 amino acids. V shed 8 bases, J shed 2 bases, and the junction held 12 bases outside the gene matches.